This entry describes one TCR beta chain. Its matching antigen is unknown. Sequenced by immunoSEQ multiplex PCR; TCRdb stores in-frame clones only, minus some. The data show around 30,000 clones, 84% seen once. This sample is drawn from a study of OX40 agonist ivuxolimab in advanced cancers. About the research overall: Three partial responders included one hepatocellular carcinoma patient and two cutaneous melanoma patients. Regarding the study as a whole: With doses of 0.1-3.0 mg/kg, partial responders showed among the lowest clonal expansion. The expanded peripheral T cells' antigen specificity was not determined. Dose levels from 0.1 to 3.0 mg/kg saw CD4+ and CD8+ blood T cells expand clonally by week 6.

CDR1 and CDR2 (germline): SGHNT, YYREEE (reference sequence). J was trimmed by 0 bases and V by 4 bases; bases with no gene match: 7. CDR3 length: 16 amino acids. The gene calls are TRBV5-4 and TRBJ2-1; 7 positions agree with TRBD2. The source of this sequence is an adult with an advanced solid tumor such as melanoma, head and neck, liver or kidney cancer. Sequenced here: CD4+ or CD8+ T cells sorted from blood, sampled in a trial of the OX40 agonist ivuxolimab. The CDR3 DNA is TGTGCCAGCAGCCCGCTCTCGGGAGGCTCCTACAATGAGCAGTTCTTC. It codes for CASSPLSGGSYNEQFF.